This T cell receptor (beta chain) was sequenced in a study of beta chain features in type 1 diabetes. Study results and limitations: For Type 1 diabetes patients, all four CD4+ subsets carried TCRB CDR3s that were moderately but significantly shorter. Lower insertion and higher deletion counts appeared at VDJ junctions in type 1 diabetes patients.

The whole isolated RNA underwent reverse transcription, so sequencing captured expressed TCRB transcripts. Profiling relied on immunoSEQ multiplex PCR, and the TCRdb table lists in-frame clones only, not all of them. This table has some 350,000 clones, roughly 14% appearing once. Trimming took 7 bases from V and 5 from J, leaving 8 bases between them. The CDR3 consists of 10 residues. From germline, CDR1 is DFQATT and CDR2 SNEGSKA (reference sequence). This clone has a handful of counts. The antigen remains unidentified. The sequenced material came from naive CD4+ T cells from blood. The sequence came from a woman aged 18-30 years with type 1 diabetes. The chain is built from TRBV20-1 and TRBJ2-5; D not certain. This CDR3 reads CSGVRETQYF. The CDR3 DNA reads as TGCAGTGGAGTGCGGGAGACCCAGTACTTC.